Listed below are T cell receptor beta chains from one sample, sequenced in a study of cytomegalovirus exposure and HLA in healthy donors. This table comes from immunoSEQ multiplex PCR, and its TCRdb copy is limited to in-frame clones, with some not included. The profile covers about 210,000 clones, with 75% to 90% appearing a single time and around 0.3% taken by the ten largest. The sample taken for sequencing was PBMCs. The receptors here all came from a woman in her 30s in good health and CMV-seronegative. Each CDR3 is given with its conserved first and last residue. Fields, in order: J gene, clone size, D gene, V gene, CDR3 DNA, CDR3 protein. A D gene is named only where the DNA matches it firmly. Rows give clone size only sometimes, using once, few, many, or a class for an expanded clone.

j_gene: TRBJ2-1; abundance: -; d_gene: TRBD1; v_gene: TRBV28; CDR3nt: TGTGCCAGCAGTTTCTTGGGACAGGGGCTATACAATGAGCAGTTCTTC; CDR3aa: CASSFLGQGLYNEQFF
j_gene: TRBJ2-7; abundance: -; d_gene: -; v_gene: TRBV28; CDR3nt: TGTGCCAGCAGTTTATCCCTTAGCCGGCCCGGGGAGCAGTACTTC; CDR3aa: CASSLSLSRPGEQYF
j_gene: TRBJ2-7; abundance: -; d_gene: TRBD1; v_gene: TRBV25-1; CDR3nt: TGTGCCAGCAGTTCCAATCCGGGACAGGGGGCCTACGAGCAGTACTTC; CDR3aa: CASSSNPGQGAYEQYF
j_gene: TRBJ1-2; abundance: -; d_gene: -; v_gene: TRBV10-2; CDR3nt: TGCGCCAGCAGCGTCGACGGGAACTATGGCTACACCTTC; CDR3aa: CASSVDGNYGYTF
j_gene: TRBJ2-7; abundance: -; d_gene: -; v_gene: TRBV5-6; CDR3nt: TGTGCCAGCACTAACTGGGCACTCGACGAGCAGTACTTC; CDR3aa: CASTNWALDEQYF
j_gene: TRBJ2-2; abundance: -; d_gene: -; v_gene: TRBV6-5; CDR3nt: TGTGCCAGCAGAAGGACTGCCGGGGAGCTGTTTTTT; CDR3aa: CASRRTAGELFF
j_gene: TRBJ2-1; abundance: -; d_gene: -; v_gene: TRBV30; CDR3nt: TGTGCCTGGAGTGTCTGGGGCCGTGCGAATGAGCAGTTCTTC; CDR3aa: CAWSVWGRANEQFF
j_gene: TRBJ1-1; abundance: -; d_gene: TRBD1; v_gene: TRBV29-1; CDR3nt: TGCAGCGTTTGGGACAGGGGAAGCACTGAAGCTTTCTTT; CDR3aa: CSVWDRGSTEAFF
j_gene: TRBJ2-5; abundance: once; d_gene: -; v_gene: TRBV4-2; CDR3nt: TGTGCCAGCAGCCAAGCACTAGGGGAGACCCAGTACTTC; CDR3aa: CASSQALGETQYF
j_gene: TRBJ2-3; abundance: -; d_gene: -; v_gene: TRBV28; CDR3nt: TGTGCCAGCAGTTTCCCCGGGACTACAGATACGCAGTATTTT; CDR3aa: CASSFPGTTDTQYF
j_gene: TRBJ2-4; abundance: -; d_gene: -; v_gene: TRBV5-4; CDR3nt: TGTGCCAGCAGCTCGCCAGGGGGGAACATTCAGTACTTC; CDR3aa: CASSSPGGNIQYF
j_gene: TRBJ2-1; abundance: -; d_gene: TRBD2; v_gene: TRBV19; CDR3nt: TGTGCCAGCACCGGGACTAGCGGATCCTACAATGAGCAGTTCTTC; CDR3aa: CASTGTSGSYNEQFF
j_gene: TRBJ2-1; abundance: few; d_gene: -; v_gene: TRBV28; CDR3nt: TGTGCCAGCAGTTTAGGAGGGACGGCGTACAATGAGCAGTTCTTC; CDR3aa: CASSLGGTAYNEQFF
j_gene: TRBJ2-1; abundance: -; d_gene: -; v_gene: TRBV11-3; CDR3nt: TGTGCCAGCAGCTTAGGGGGGCTGGCTAACTCCTACAATGAGCAGTTCTTC; CDR3aa: CASSLGGLANSYNEQFF
j_gene: TRBJ2-7; abundance: -; d_gene: -; v_gene: TRBV28; CDR3nt: TGTGCCAGCAGTTTTCTTGGTCCCGGCGAGCAGTACTTC; CDR3aa: CASSFLGPGEQYF
j_gene: TRBJ2-3; abundance: -; d_gene: TRBD1; v_gene: TRBV5-1; CDR3nt: TGCGCCAGCAGCCCTGGACAGGGGGCTATTCCAGATACGCAGTATTTT; CDR3aa: CASSPGQGAIPDTQYF
j_gene: TRBJ2-7; abundance: -; d_gene: -; v_gene: TRBV7-2; CDR3nt: TGTGCCAGCAGCCTCCCGATAGTAACCTACGAGCAGTACTTC; CDR3aa: CASSLPIVTYEQYF
j_gene: TRBJ2-2; abundance: -; d_gene: -; v_gene: TRBV11-3; CDR3nt: TGTGCCAGCAGGCGAGGAGGCACCGGGGAGCTGTTTTTT; CDR3aa: CASRRGGTGELFF